This TCR beta chain was captured in a study of OX40 agonist ivuxolimab in advanced cancers. The overall study: There were three patients with partial responses, one having hepatocellular carcinoma and two cutaneous melanoma.

The germline V gene encodes CDR1 MGHDK and CDR2 SYGVNS. Trimming pared 7 bases from V and 7 bases from J, leaving 13 bases between. The CDR3 is made up of 13 amino acids. Some clones are missing from TCRdb's copy, which holds only in-frame ones; the method was immunoSEQ multiplex PCR. The sample has 42,000 or so clones, 89% seen once. Collection of blood occurred at baseline, at cycle 4 day 1, and at cycle 7 day 1. Study observations and caveats: What antigens the expanded peripheral T cells recognized was never established. The CD4+ and CD8+ T cells in the blood had expanded clonally by week 6 at 0.1 to 3.0 mg/kg.

A note on this clone: Its antigen remains unidentified.

This chain joins TRBV25-1 and TRBJ2-2, with D perhaps matching TRBD2 (5 bases). The input for sequencing was CD4+ or CD8+ T cells sorted from blood, taken in a trial of the OX40 agonist ivuxolimab. This TCR came from an adult with an advanced solid tumor such as melanoma, head and neck, liver or kidney cancer. The CDR3 region is CASKDEEVGELFF. DNA of the CDR3: TGTGCCAGCAAGGACGAGGAGGTCGGGGAGCTGTTTTTT.